This T cell receptor beta chain was documented in a study of blood T cell repertoires in COVID-19. The wider study: Researchers got acute and convalescent COVID-19 samples from the United States, Italy and Spain. PBMCs, B-cell-depleted T cells, or T cells were the source of the cDNA or gDNA that made up the material.

How the authors handled the data: Quantification of nucleated cells was approximated via reference gene primer amplification. Libraries were prepared by immunoSEQ multiplex PCR; TCRdb keeps only in-frame clonotypes and omits some of them. That table supplies the V and J calls and clone size; D and trimming were determined from the DNA. The table includes under 150,000 clones, 80% to 90% detected once. Germline CDR1 and CDR2: MGHRA and YSYEKL. CDR3 length: 14 amino acids. V was trimmed by 4 bases and J by 3 bases, leaving 12 bases between them. This TCR derives from a woman in her thirties or forties with acute or convalescent COVID-19. Sequencing input: peripheral blood. The genes are TRBV4-1 and TRBJ1-2; D remains unclear. The DNA for the CDR3 is TGCGCCAGCAGCCCGTCAGTCGGGGACTATGGCTACACCTTC. Its protein is CASSPSVGDYGYTF.